A single sample gave rise to the 17 T cell receptor beta chains below, sequenced in a study of siplizumab effects on memory and regulatory T cells. The protocol was immunoSEQ multiplex PCR, while the TCRdb copy is restricted to in-frame clones and leaves out a portion. The table shows some 100,000 clones, with around 92% occurring only once. Sample: Tregs sorted from blood. These receptors were obtained from a human donor in good health.

In nucleotides, the CDR3 is TGTGCCAGCAGTTACAGGGTGAACTCTGGAAACACCATATATTTT. It encodes CASSYRVNSGNTIYF. The rearrangement uses TRBV6-5 and TRBJ1-3; D is undetermined. CDR1 is MNHEY, CDR2 SVGAGI, per germline. CDR3 size: 15 residues. V was clipped by 2 bases and J by 0 bases, with 8 bases between them.

The V and J genes are TRBV19 and TRBJ2-6; D possibly corresponds to TRBD1 (5 bases). This CDR3 contains 14 residues. V was trimmed by 6 bases and J by 0 bases, leaving 6 bases between them. CDR1 and CDR2 from the germline V gene are LNHDA and SQIVND (reference sequence). The CDR3 DNA reads TGTGCCAGTAGGCAGGGCTCTGGGGCCAACGTCCTGACTTTC. Translating gives CASRQGSGANVLTF.

The V call is TRBV7-9, the J call TRBJ2-1, with D hard to call. V lost 5 bases and J lost 6, with 14 bases in between. This CDR3 contains 14 residues. Per the germline V gene, CDR1 is SEHNR and CDR2 is FQNEAQ (reference sequence). The CDR3 region has the DNA TGTGCCAGCAGCCGGGTTTCGGTGGTCAATGAGCAGTTCTTC. It is translated as CASSRVSVVNEQFF.

Only a few counts were recorded for this clone. This chain links TRBV10-2 with TRBJ2-6; 13 bases match TRBD2. The CDR3 extends over 16 amino acids. Germline lookup yields CDR1 WSHSY and CDR2 SAAADI. V lost 10 bases and J lost 4; bases outside the gene matches: 7. CDR3: CATMGLAGSGANVLTF. The CDR3, as DNA: TGCGCCACCATGGGACTAGCGGGATCCGGGGCCAACGTCCTGACTTTC.

V and J are TRBV20-1 and TRBJ2-1, with TRBD2 as a possible D gene (5 bases). The CDR3 extends over 11 amino acids. V gave up 7 bases and J gave up 9 bases, with 13 bases separating them. CDR1 and CDR2 from the germline V gene are DFQATT and SNEGSKA (reference sequence). The chain's CDR3 is CSELGRGEQFF. The CDR3 coding sequence is TGCAGTGAACTAGGCCGGGGTGAGCAGTTCTTC.

The V and J genes are TRBV5-1 and TRBJ2-7; D remains unclear. The germline V gene encodes CDR1 SGHRS and CDR2 YFSETQ. The CDR3 sequence is 13 residues long. Trimming removed 0 bases from V and 3 bases from J, with 7 bases in between. CDR3: CASSLDYYYEQYF. The CDR3 DNA sequence: TGCGCCAGCAGCTTGGACTACTACTACGAGCAGTACTTC.

This chain joins TRBV6-1 and TRBJ1-1; the D is unclear. The germline V gene encodes CDR1 MNHNS and CDR2 SASEGT. Trimming left V 6 bases short and J 1 base short, with 15 bases between. CDR3 size: 15 residues. The CDR3 DNA is TGTGCCAGCAGACTCCTAGAGTCCGCGAACACTGAAGCTTTCTTT. Encoded protein: CASRLLESANTEAFF.

This chain's CDR3 is CASFDRATYEQYF. DNA for the CDR3: TGTGCCAGCTTCGACAGGGCTACCTACGAGCAGTACTTC. The chain couples TRBV2 to TRBJ2-7; 7 bases match TRBD1. The CDR3 has 13 residues. Germline values: CDR1 SNHLY, CDR2 FYNNEI. The V gene end was trimmed by 8 bases and the J gene end by 2 bases; junction bases not matched to a gene: 6.

The gene calls are TRBV11-1 and TRBJ2-7, with D tentatively TRBD2 (6 bases). Trimming pared 2 bases from V and 2 bases from J, leaving 19 bases between. Germline lookup yields CDR1 SGHAT and CDR2 FQDESV (reference sequence). The CDR3 has 17 residues. As DNA, the CDR3 is TGTGCCAGCAGCTTAAATCAGGAGCGGGCTACCCCCTACGAGCAGTACTTC. This encodes CASSLNQERATPYEQYF.

This chain joins TRBV18 and TRBJ2-1; possibly TRBD1 for D (6 bases). The germline V and J ends were trimmed by 8 bases and 8 bases, with 19 bases remaining between them. This CDR3 comprises 14 residues. Per the germline V gene, CDR1 is KGHSH and CDR2 is LQKENI. This CDR3 reads CASVTGSGYDEQFF. CDR3 nucleotide sequence: TGTGCCAGCGTCACAGGGAGTGGTTATGATGAGCAGTTCTTC.

This clone was observed a single time. The gene calls are TRBV29-1 and TRBJ1-1, with D tentatively TRBD1 (5 bases). Germline lookup yields CDR1 SQVTM and CDR2 ANQGSEA. V was shortened by 2 bases and J by 3 bases, with 10 bases between the two germline ends. The CDR3 runs to 13 residues. The chain's CDR3 is CSVERGGYTEAFF. CDR3 sequence (DNA): TGCAGCGTTGAACGGGGGGGGTACACTGAAGCTTTCTTT.

The chain recombines TRBV6-1 with TRBJ1-2, with no clear D. Germline V lookup: CDR1 MNHNS, CDR2 SASEGT. CDR3 size: 14 residues. Deletions cut 5 bases from V and 4 bases from J, with 14 bases between. The chain's CDR3 is CASSPRLLGYGYTF. The CDR3 nucleotides read TGTGCCAGCAGTCCACGATTACTTGGCTATGGCTACACCTTC.

This clone has at least ten counts. The J gene is TRBJ2-7, the V gene TRBV5-6; D is perhaps TRBD1 or TRBD2 (5 bases each). The CDR3 extends over 15 amino acids. V lost 1 base and J lost 7, with 18 bases in between. The V gene's germline CDR1 is SGHDT and CDR2 YYEEEE. In DNA, the CDR3 is TGTGCCAGCAGCTTGTATGGGGGATTGCTAAGAGAGCAGTACTTC. Its protein is CASSLYGGLLREQYF.

This clone has a single count. The genes are TRBV5-1 and TRBJ2-1; 8 bases fit TRBD2. J gave up 0 bases and V 6 bases, and 14 bases lay outside the gene matches. The CDR3 is made up of 18 amino acids. CDR1 is SGHRS, CDR2 YFSETQ, per germline. The CDR3 sequence: CASTPSGGGKSSYNEQFF. CDR3 coding DNA: TGCGCCAGCACCCCGTCGGGGGGGGGAAAAAGCTCCTACAATGAGCAGTTCTTC.

J is TRBJ2-4 and V is TRBV6-5, with 10 bases matching TRBD1. V gave up 6 bases and J gave up 8 bases; unmatched junction bases: 10. The CDR3 length is 15 residues. CDR1 is MNHEY, CDR2 SVGAGI, per germline. The CDR3 nucleotides read TGTGCCAGCAGCCGAGGGAGACAGGGGGCTGACATTCAGTACTTC. As protein: CASSRGRQGADIQYF.

The chain links TRBV27 to TRBJ2-7; 10 bases match TRBD2. This CDR3 is 18 amino acids long. Germline CDR1 and CDR2: MNHEY and SMNVEV (reference sequence). Trimming removed 1 base from V and 2 bases from J; junction bases left unmatched: 11. The CDR3 is CASSLFFSSGRQPYEQYF. For the CDR3, the DNA is TGTGCCAGCAGTTTATTTTTCAGTAGCGGGAGGCAGCCCTACGAGCAGTACTTC.

This chain connects TRBV5-1 to TRBJ2-5; 7 nucleotides match TRBD1. After removal of 4 bases from V and 0 bases from J, the junction contained 3 bases not matched to a gene. In germline, CDR1 is SGHRS, CDR2 YFSETQ. The CDR3 is 14 residues long. The CDR3 region is CASSKGQYQETQYF. The CDR3, as DNA: TGCGCCAGCAGCAAGGGACAGTACCAAGAGACCCAGTACTTC.